This record covers a single T cell receptor beta chain. Its antigen is undetermined. This sample is part of a study of shared clonotypes between healthy human individuals. About the study: Per-donor plates numbered three CD4 naive, three CD4 memory, two CD8 naive and one CD8 memory.

The method was immunoSEQ multiplex PCR; TCRdb's version includes in-frame clones alone and lacks a portion of them. The table lists some 1 million clones, around 74% of them singletons. Study results and limitations: The study drew on few donors, limiting represented genetic and exposure-history diversity.

None of the donors, who were healthy HIV-negative adults, had recently had acute infections or vaccinations. The sample taken for sequencing was memory CD4+ T cells sorted from blood. Subset meaning: CD45RA-negative fraction. This receptor was obtained from a man aged 18-30 years in good health.

CDR3 nucleotides: TGTGCCAGCAGTTTATTCAAAGATACGCAGTATTTT. Translation: CASSLFKDTQYF. This sequence joins TRBV28 and TRBJ2-3, with D unclear. The germline gives CDR1 MDHEN, CDR2 SYDVKM. The CDR3 spans 12 residues. V was clipped by 1 base and J by 5 bases, with 4 bases between them.